These 5 T cell receptor beta chains came from one sample sequenced in a study of Ad26.COV2.S vaccination and SARS-CoV-2 variants. Generated by immunoSEQ multiplex PCR, the TCRdb table keeps only in-frame clones and is missing some. This table holds approximately 400,000 clones, 92% found once. Sequencing used peripheral blood, obtained after recovery from COVID-19. The source of these receptors is a human donor who had recovered from COVID-19.

The J gene is TRBJ1-5, the V gene TRBV2; the match to TRBD1 covers 7 bases. Germline V gene lookup returns CDR1 SNHLY and CDR2 FYNNEI. The ends lost 6 bases at V and 4 bases at J; junction bases unmatched: 6. The CDR3 consists of 14 residues. CDR3 sequence reads: CASSEGTVNQPQHF. The CDR3 DNA is TGTGCCAGCAGCGAGGGGACAGTGAATCAGCCCCAGCATTTT.

The rearrangement links TRBV2 to TRBJ1-5; D might be TRBD1 (5 bases). This CDR3 is built from 17 residues. Germline V CDR1 and CDR2: SNHLY, FYNNEI. V lost 2 bases and J lost 0, with 14 bases in between. The CDR3 sequence is CASSERRVGYSNQPQHF. CDR3 sequence (DNA): TGTGCCAGCAGTGAACGCAGGGTGGGATATAGCAATCAGCCCCAGCATTTT.

This sequence joins TRBV12-5 and TRBJ1-6, with unresolved D. Trimming took 4 bases from V and 8 from J, leaving 15 bases between them. CDR1 and CDR2 from the germline V gene are LGHNT and FRNRAP. The CDR3 is made up of 15 amino acids. The CDR3 bases are TGTGCTAGTGGTTACTTGGACCCGAGGGATTCACCCCTCCACTTT. As protein: CASGYLDPRDSPLHF.

About this clone itself: Different DNA sequences within this sample yield the same CDR3. V and J are TRBV11-2 and TRBJ2-1; no clear D. Germline V gives CDR1 SGHAT, CDR2 FQNNGV. This CDR3 spans 13 amino acids. V lost 1 base to trimming and J lost 4 bases, with 5 bases between them. The CDR3 DNA follows: TGTGCCAGCAGCTTAGCCTCTTACAATGAGCAGTTCTTC. Residues: CASSLASYNEQFF. Full variable domain (remainder filled in from reference TRBV11-2 and TRBJ2-1): EAGVAQSPRYKIIEKRQSVAFWCNPISGHATLYWYQQILGQGPKLLIQFQNNGVVDDSQLPKDRFSAERLKGVDSTLKIQPAKLEDSAVYLCASSLASYNEQFFGPGTRLTVL.

The chain joins TRBV5-6 to TRBJ2-5; 10 bases line up with TRBD1. Germline trimming cut 4 bases from V and 4 bases from J; bases unmatched to any gene: 4. Germline loops: CDR1 SGHDT, CDR2 YYEEEE. The CDR3 covers 14 residues. The CDR3 nucleotides are TGTGCCAGCAGCGTGACAGGGGGCGCAGAGACCCAGTACTTC. As protein: CASSVTGGAETQYF. Full variable domain (rest looked up from reference TRBV5-6 and TRBJ2-5): DAGVTQSPTHLIKTRGQQVTLRCSPKSGHDTVSWYQQALGQGPQFIFQYYEEEERQRGNFPDRFSGHQFPNYSSELNVNALLLGDSALYLCASSVTGGAETQYFGPGTRLLVL.